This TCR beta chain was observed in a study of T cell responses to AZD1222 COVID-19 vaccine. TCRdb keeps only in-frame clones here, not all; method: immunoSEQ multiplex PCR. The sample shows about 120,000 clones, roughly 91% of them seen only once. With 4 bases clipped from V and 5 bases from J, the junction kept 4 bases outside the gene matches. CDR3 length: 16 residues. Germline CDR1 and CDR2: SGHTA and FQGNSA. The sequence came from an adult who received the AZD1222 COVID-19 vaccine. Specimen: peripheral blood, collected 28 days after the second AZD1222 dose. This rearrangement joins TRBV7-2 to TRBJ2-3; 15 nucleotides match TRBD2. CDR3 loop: CASSSGLAGGQDTQYF. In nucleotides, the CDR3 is TGTGCCAGCAGCTCCGGACTAGCGGGGGGGCAAGATACGCAGTATTTT.